The rows below give T cell receptor beta chains drawn from one sample of a study of control samples from healthy donors and cancer patients. Generated by immunoSEQ multiplex PCR, the TCRdb table keeps only in-frame clones and is missing some. The data hold 65,000 to 80,000 clones, with 70% to 90% observed a single time. The sequenced material came from PBMCs. The receptors originated from a woman in her fifties or sixties with head and neck cancer. CDR3s include the opening cysteine and the closing phenylalanine or tryptophan. A D gene is named only where the DNA matches it firmly. Only some rows state a clone size, as once, few, many or a class for expanded clones.

V	D	J	size	CDR3	DNA
TRBV2	TRBD1	TRBJ2-5	NA	CASLKQGVDQETQYF	TGTGCCAGTCTTAAACAGGGGGTGGATCAAGAGACCCAGTACTTC
TRBV6-1	NA	TRBJ2-3	NA	CASSEARDLRTDTQYF	TGTGCCAGCAGTGAAGCCAGGGATCTTAGAACAGATACGCAGTATTTT
TRBV25-1	TRBD1	TRBJ2-3	NA	CASLGDRVTDTQYF	TGTGCCAGCCTAGGTGACAGGGTCACAGATACGCAGTATTTT
TRBV5-1	NA	TRBJ2-2	few	CASSYLRGAGTGELFF	TGCGCCAGCAGCTACTTGAGGGGCGCGGGCACCGGGGAGCTGTTTTTT
TRBV6-5	NA	TRBJ2-2	NA	CASSLRGGRDGELFF	TGTGCCAGCAGTTTAAGAGGGGGGCGGGACGGGGAGCTGTTTTTT
TRBV19	TRBD2	TRBJ2-1	once	CASSPTSGAPFF	TGTGCCAGTAGTCCGACTAGCGGGGCCCCGTTCTTC
TRBV7-9	TRBD1	TRBJ2-3	NA	CASSTKTGNPTDTQYF	TGTGCCAGCAGCACTAAGACAGGGAACCCCACAGATACGCAGTATTTT
TRBV7-2	NA	TRBJ2-2	NA	CASSLLLQAGELFF	TGTGCCAGCAGCTTACTCCTCCAGGCCGGGGAGCTGTTTTTT
TRBV6-2/TRBV6-3	TRBD2	TRBJ2-7	NA	CASSYSGASGAYEQYF	TGTGCCAGCAGTTACTCTGGGGCTAGCGGAGCCTACGAGCAGTACTTC
TRBV3-1/TRBV3-2	NA	TRBJ2-5	NA	CASSQGRGWQETQYF	TGTGCCAGCAGCCAAGGTCGGGGGTGGCAAGAGACCCAGTACTTC
TRBV15	TRBD2	TRBJ2-7	NA	CATSRVPGLAGATYEQYF	TGTGCCACCAGCAGAGTCCCGGGACTAGCGGGAGCGACCTACGAGCAGTACTTC